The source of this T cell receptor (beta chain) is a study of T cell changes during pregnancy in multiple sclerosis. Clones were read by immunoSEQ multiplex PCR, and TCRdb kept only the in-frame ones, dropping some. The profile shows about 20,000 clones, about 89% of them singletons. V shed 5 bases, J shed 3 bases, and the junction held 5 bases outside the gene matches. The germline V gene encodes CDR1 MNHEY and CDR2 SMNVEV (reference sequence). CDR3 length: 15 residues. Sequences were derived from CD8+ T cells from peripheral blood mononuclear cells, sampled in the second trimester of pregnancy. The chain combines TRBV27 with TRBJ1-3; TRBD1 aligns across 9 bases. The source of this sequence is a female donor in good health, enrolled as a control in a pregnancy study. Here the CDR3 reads CASSRNRGRGNTIYF. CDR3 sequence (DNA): TGTGCCAGCAGTCGCAACAGGGGGCGTGGAAACACCATATATTTT.